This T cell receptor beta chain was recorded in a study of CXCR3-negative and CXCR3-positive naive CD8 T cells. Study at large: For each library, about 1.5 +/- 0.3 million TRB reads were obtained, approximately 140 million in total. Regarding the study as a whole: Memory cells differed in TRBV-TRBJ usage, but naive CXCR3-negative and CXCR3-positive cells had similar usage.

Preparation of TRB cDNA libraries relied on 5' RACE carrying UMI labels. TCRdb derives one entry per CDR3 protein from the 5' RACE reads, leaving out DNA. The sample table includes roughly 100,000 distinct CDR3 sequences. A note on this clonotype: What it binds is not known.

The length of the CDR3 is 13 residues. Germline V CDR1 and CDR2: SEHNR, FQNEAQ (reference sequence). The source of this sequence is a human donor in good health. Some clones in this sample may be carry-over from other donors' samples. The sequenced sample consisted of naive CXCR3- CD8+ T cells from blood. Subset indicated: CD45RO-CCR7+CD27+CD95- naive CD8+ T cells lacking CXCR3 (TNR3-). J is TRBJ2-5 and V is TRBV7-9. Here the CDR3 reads CASSLKWGETQYF.